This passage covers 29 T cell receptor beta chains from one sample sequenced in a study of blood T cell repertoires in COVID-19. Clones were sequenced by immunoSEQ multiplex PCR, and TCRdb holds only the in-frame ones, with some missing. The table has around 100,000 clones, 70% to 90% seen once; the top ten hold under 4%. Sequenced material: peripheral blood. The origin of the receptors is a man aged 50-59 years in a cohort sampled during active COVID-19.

DNA for the CDR3: TGTGCCAGCAGCTTAGCGGGCCCCGGCCGTGAGCAGTTCTTC. It is translated as CASSLAGPGREQFF. The V and J genes are TRBV7-2 and TRBJ2-1; D is ambiguous. The ends were cut back, 0 bases at V and 9 bases at J, with 12 bases in the middle. CDR1 SGHTA and CDR2 FQGNSA come from the germline V gene. This CDR3 comprises 14 residues.

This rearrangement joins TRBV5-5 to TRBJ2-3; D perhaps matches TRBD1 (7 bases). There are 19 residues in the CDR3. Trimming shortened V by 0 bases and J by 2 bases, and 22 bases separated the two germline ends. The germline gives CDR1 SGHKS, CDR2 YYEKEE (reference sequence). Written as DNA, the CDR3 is TGTGCCAGCAGCTTGGCGGTTTTTGGGGGGACAGCGATCACAGATACGCAGTATTTT. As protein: CASSLAVFGGTAITDTQYF.

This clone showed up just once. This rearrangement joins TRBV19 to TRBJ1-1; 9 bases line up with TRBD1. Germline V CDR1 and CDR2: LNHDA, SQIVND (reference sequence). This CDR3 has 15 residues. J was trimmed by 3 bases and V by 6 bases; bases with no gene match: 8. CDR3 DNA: TGTGCCAGTAGCACAGGGGGCCTGTCCTACACTGAAGCTTTCTTT. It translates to CASSTGGLSYTEAFF.

The DNA for the CDR3 is TGTGCCAGCAGCCAAGGTTCTAGCGGGGGGGCCAATGAGCAGTTCTTC. Residues: CASSQGSSGGANEQFF. The V gene is TRBV3-1 (or the pseudogene TRBV3-2), the J gene TRBJ2-1, with TRBD2 identical over 12 bases. The V gene's germline CDR1 is LGHDT and CDR2 YNNKEL (reference sequence). The CDR3 sequence is 16 residues long. Unmatched junction bases numbered 4, after V lost 1 base and J lost 6 bases.

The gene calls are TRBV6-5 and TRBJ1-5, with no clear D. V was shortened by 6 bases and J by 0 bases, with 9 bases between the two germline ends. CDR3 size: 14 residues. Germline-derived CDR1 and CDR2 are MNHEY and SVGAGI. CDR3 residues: CASREANSNQPQHF. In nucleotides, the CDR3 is TGTGCCAGCAGGGAGGCGAATAGCAATCAGCCCCAGCATTTT.

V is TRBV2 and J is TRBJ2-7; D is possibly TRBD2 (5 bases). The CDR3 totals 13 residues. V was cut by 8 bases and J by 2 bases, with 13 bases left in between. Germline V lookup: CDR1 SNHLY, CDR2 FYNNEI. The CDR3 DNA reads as TGTGCCAGCGCGGCGGGTCTAACCTACGAGCAGTACTTC. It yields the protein CASAAGLTYEQYF. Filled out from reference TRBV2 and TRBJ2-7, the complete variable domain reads EPEVTQTPSHQVTQMGQEVILRCVPISNHLYFYWYRQILGQKVEFLVSFYNNEISEKSEIFDDQFSVERPDGSNFTLKIRSTKLEDSAMYFCASAAGLTYEQYFGPGTRLTVT.

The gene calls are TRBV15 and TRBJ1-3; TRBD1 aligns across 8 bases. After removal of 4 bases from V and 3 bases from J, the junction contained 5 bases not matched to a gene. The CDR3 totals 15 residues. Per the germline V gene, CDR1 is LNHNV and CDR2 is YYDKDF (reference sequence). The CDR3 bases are TGTGCCACCAGCACCGGACAGGGAGATGGAAACACCATATATTTT. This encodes CATSTGQGDGNTIYF.

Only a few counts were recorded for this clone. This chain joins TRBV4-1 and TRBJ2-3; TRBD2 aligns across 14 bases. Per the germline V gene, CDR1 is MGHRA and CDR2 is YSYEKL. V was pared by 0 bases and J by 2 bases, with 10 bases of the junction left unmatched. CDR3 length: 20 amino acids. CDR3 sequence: CASSQDVRLAGGSSTDTQYF. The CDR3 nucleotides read TGCGCCAGCAGCCAAGACGTGAGACTAGCGGGGGGGTCGTCCACAGATACGCAGTATTTT.

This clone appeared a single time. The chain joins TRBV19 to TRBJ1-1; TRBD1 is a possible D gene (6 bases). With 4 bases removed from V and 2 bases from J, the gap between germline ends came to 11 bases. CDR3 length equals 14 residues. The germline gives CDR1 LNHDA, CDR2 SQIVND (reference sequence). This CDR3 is CASSKGHQNTEAFF. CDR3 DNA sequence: TGTGCCAGTAGTAAGGGACACCAAAACACTGAAGCTTTCTTT.

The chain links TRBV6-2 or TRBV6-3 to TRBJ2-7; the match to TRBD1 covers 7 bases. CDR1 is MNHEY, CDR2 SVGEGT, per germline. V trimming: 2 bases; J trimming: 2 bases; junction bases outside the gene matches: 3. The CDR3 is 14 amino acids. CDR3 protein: CASSYGQGAYEQYF. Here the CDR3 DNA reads TGTGCCAGCAGTTACGGGCAGGGGGCCTACGAGCAGTACTTC.

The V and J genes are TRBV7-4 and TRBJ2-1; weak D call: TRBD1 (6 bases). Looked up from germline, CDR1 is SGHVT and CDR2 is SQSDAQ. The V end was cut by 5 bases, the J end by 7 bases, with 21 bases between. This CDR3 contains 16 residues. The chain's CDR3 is CASSPKTGRITNEQFF. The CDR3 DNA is TGTGCCAGCAGCCCGAAGACAGGCCGGATTACAAATGAGCAGTTCTTC.

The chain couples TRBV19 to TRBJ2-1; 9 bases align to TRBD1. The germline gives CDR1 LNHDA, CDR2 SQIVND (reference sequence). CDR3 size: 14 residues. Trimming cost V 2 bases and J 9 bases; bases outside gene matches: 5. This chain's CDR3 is CASSIRTGESEQFF. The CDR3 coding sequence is TGTGCCAGTAGTATAAGGACAGGGGAGAGTGAGCAGTTCTTC.

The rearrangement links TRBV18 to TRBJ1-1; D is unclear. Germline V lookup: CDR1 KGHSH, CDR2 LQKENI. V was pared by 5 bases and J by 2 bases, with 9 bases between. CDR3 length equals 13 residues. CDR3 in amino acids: CASSSQANTEAFF. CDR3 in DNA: TGTGCCAGCTCATCGCAGGCAAACACTGAAGCTTTCTTT.

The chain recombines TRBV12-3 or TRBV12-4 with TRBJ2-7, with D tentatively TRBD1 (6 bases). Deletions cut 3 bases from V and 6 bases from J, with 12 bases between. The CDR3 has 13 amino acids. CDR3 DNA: TGTGCCAGCAGTTTTACAGGGATGGGCGAGCAGTACTTC. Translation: CASSFTGMGEQYF.

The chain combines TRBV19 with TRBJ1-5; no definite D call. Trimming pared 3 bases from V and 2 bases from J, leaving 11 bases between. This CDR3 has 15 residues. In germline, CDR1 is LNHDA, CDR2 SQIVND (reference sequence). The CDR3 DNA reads TGTGCCAGTAGTATCGTCGTGGCACGCAATCAGCCCCAGCATTTT. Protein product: CASSIVVARNQPQHF. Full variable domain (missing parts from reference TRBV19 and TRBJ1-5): DGGITQSPKYLFRKEGQNVTLSCEQNLNHDAMYWYRQDPGQGLRLIYYSQIVNDFQKGDIAEGYSVSREKKESFPLTVTSAQKNPTAFYLCASSIVVARNQPQHFGDGTRLSIL.

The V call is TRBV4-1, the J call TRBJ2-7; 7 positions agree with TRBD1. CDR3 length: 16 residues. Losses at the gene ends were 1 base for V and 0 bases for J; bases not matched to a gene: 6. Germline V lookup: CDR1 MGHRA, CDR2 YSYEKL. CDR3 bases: TGCGCCAGCAGCCAAGCCTGGGACAGCGACTCCTACGAGCAGTACGTC. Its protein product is CASSQAWDSDSYEQYV.

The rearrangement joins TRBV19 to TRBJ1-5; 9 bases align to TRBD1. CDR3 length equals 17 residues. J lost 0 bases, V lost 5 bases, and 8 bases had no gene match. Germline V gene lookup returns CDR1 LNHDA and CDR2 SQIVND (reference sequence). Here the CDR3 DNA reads TGTGCCAGTAGTCCCAGGACAGGGGCGGGTAGCAATCAGCCCCAGCATTTT. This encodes CASSPRTGAGSNQPQHF.

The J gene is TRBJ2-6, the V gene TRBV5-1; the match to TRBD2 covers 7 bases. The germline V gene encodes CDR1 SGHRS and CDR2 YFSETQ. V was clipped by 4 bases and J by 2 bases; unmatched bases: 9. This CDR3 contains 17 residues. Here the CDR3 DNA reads TGCGCCAGCAGCCCCTTCACGGCGGGGGCTGGGGCCAACGTCCTGACTTTC. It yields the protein CASSPFTAGAGANVLTF.

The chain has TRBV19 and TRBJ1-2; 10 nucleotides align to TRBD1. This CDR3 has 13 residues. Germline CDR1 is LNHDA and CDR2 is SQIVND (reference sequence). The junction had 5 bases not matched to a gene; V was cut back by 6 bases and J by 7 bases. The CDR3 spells CASRRQGASGYTF. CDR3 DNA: TGTGCCAGTAGAAGACAGGGGGCGTCTGGCTACACCTTC.

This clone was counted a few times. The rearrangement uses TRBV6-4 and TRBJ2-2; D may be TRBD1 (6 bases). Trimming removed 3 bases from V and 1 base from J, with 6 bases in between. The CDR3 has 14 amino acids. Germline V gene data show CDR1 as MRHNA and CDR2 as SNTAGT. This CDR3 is CASSEGQNTGELFF. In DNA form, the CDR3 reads TGTGCCAGCAGTGAGGGACAGAACACCGGGGAGCTGTTTTTT.

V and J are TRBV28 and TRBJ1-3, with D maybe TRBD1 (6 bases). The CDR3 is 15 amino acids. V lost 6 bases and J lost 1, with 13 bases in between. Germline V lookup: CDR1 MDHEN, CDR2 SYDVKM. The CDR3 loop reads CASRGGAVSGNTIYF. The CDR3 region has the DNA TGTGCCAGCAGGGGGGGGGCAGTATCTGGAAACACCATATATTTT.

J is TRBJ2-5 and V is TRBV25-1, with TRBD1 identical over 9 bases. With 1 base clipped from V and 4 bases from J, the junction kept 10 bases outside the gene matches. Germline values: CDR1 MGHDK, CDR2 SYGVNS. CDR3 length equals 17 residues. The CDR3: CASSEFSGTGMVETQYF. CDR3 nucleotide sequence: TGTGCCAGCAGTGAATTCTCGGGGACAGGGATGGTAGAGACCCAGTACTTC.

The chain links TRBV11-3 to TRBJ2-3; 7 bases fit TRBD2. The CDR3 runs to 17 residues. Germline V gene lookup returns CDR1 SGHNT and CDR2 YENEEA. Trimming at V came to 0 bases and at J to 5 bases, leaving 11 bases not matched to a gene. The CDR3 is CASSLDRGGGLRDTQYF. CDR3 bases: TGTGCCAGCAGCTTAGATCGCGGGGGAGGACTTCGAGATACGCAGTATTTT. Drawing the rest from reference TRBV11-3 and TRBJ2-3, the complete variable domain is EAGVVQSPRYKIIEKKQPVAFWCNPISGHNTLYWYLQNLGQGPELLIRYENEEAVDDSQLPKDRFSAERLKGVDSTLKIQPAELGDSAVYLCASSLDRGGGLRDTQYFGPGTRLTVL.

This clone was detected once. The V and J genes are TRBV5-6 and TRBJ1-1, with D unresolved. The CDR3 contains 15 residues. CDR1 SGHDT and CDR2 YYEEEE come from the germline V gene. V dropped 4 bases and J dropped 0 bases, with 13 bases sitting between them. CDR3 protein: CASSDLRALNTEAFF. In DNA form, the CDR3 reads TGTGCCAGCAGCGACCTGCGGGCTTTGAACACTGAAGCTTTCTTT.

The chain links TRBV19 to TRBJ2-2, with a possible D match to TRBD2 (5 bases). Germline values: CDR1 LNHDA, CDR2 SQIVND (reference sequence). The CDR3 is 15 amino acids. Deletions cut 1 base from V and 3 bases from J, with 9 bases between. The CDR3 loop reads CASSIGRIDTGELFF. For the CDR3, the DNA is TGTGCCAGTAGTATAGGGAGGATTGACACCGGGGAGCTGTTTTTT.

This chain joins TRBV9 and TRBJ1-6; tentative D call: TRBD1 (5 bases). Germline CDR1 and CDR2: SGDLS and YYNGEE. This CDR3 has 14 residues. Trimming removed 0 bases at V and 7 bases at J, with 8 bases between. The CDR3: CASSVVGGNSPLHF. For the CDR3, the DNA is TGTGCCAGCAGCGTAGTGGGGGGGAATTCACCCCTCCACTTT.

CDR3 residues: CASSESITLQGDYV. The CDR3 DNA sequence: TGCGCCAGCAGTGAGTCGATAACGCTACAGGGGGATTACGTC. The chain joins TRBV10-2 to TRBJ2-7, with 8 bases fitting TRBD1. This CDR3 comprises 14 residues. The V segment lost 0 bases and the J segment 13 bases; nucleotides outside the gene matches: 11. The germline V gene encodes CDR1 WSHSY and CDR2 SAAADI.

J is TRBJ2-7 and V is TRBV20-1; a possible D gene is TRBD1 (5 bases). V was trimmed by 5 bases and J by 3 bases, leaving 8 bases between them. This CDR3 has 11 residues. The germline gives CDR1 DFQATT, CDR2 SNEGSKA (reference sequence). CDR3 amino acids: CSAARGYEQYF. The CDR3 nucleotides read TGCAGTGCTGCTAGGGGCTACGAGCAGTACTTC.

The CDR3: CASSPLAGGPRGANVLTF. The CDR3 DNA sequence: TGTGCCAGCAGTCCACTAGCGGGGGGGCCGAGAGGGGCCAACGTCCTGACTTTC. The chain carries TRBV6-6 and TRBJ2-6, with 13 nucleotides matching TRBD2. The CDR3 loop spans 18 amino acids. From germline, CDR1 is MNHNY and CDR2 SVGAGI (reference sequence). J was trimmed by 4 bases and V by 5 bases; bases with no gene match: 8.